This T cell receptor beta chain was captured by sequencing in a study of identifying expanded T cells in peripheral blood. General study results and limits: Technical replicates showed approximately 1.2 changed clones; approximately 2 weeks 15 to 20; four weeks 19. Two-week clone count variance significantly increased as total template count grew.

The protocol was immunoSEQ multiplex PCR, while the TCRdb copy is restricted to in-frame clones and leaves out a portion. There are 75,000 to 95,000 clones in the sample; roughly 84% occur only once, and less than 5% lies in the top ten. Concerning this clone itself: Its antigen is not identified.

The germline V gene encodes CDR1 SGHAT and CDR2 FQNNGV. The CDR3 is 14 residues long. V shed 0 bases and J shed 3 bases, with 8 bases lying between them. Sequences were obtained from blood. The receptor was isolated from a person aged 18-70 years in good health. V and J are TRBV11-2 and TRBJ1-2; D unresolved. CDR3 loop: CASSLDVGYYGYTF. The CDR3 nucleotides are TGTGCCAGCAGCTTAGACGTCGGATACTATGGCTACACCTTC.